The 7 T cell receptor beta chains reported below all come from one sample, sequenced in a study of cytomegalovirus exposure and HLA in healthy donors. The study ran its PCR with 60 Vbeta and 13 Jbeta primers. Here immunoSEQ multiplex PCR was the method, and the copy in TCRdb shows in-frame clones only, minus some. This sample has more than 150,000 clones, with around four fifths found just once. Sequencing was done on a sample of PBMCs. Receptors originate from a woman in her 50s in good health and CMV-seropositive.

The V gene is TRBV7-2, the J gene TRBJ2-6, with 7 bases lining up with TRBD1. The V and J ends lost 3 bases and 10 bases, in that order; junction bases with no gene match: 3. This CDR3 contains 13 residues. Germline V gene data show CDR1 as SGHTA and CDR2 as FQGNSA. DNA for the CDR3: TGTGCCAGCAGCTTGACAGGGAAGAACGTCCTGACTTTC. Its protein product is CASSLTGKNVLTF.

Here the CDR3 DNA reads TGTGCCAGCAGCGTAGCCCCGGCAGGGGGGTACAATGAGCAGTTCTTC. This codes for CASSVAPAGGYNEQFF. The chain carries TRBV9 and TRBJ2-1, with D perhaps matching TRBD1 (7 bases). The CDR3 totals 16 residues. V dropped 0 bases and J dropped 4 bases, with 14 bases sitting between them. CDR1 is SGDLS, CDR2 YYNGEE, per germline.

The CDR3 sequence: CASSGQGTSGPQHF. Here the CDR3 DNA reads TGTGCCAGTAGTGGGCAGGGCACCTCGGGGCCCCAGCATTTT. The chain joins TRBV19 to TRBJ1-5; perhaps TRBD1 as D (5 bases). The CDR3 consists of 14 residues. V was cut by 5 bases and J by 9 bases, with 17 bases left in between. Germline-derived CDR1 and CDR2 are LNHDA and SQIVND (reference sequence). Complete variable domain (other parts from reference TRBV19 and TRBJ1-5): DGGITQSPKYLFRKEGQNVTLSCEQNLNHDAMYWYRQDPGQGLRLIYYSQIVNDFQKGDIAEGYSVSREKKESFPLTVTSAQKNPTAFYLCASSGQGTSGPQHFGDGTRLSIL.

The rearrangement joins TRBV19 to TRBJ2-5, with 9 nucleotides matching TRBD2. The CDR3 is 15 amino acids. The germline CDR1 and CDR2 sequences are LNHDA and SQIVND (reference sequence). V was clipped by 3 bases and J by 4 bases; unmatched bases: 6. This CDR3 is CASSIGGGAAETQYF. The CDR3 nucleotides read TGTGCCAGTAGTATCGGCGGGGGGGCCGCAGAGACCCAGTACTTC.

The chain carries TRBV6-1 and TRBJ1-5; D might be TRBD1 (6 bases). Germline-derived CDR1 and CDR2 are MNHNS and SASEGT. Trimming took off 9 bases at V and 5 bases at J, with 11 bases between the two ends. CDR3 length: 12 residues. CDR3 nucleotide sequence: TGTGCCAGTCAGGGGCACGATCAGCCCCAGCATTTT. The encoded protein is CASQGHDQPQHF.

This rearrangement joins TRBV7-9 to TRBJ1-5, with 7 nucleotides matching TRBD1. Germline CDR1 reads SEHNR; CDR2 reads FQNEAQ (reference sequence). The V and J ends lost 1 base and 8 bases, in that order; junction bases with no gene match: 8. This CDR3 contains 15 residues. The CDR3 protein is CASSLEDRPNEPQHF. CDR3 sequence (DNA): TGTGCCAGCAGCTTAGAGGACAGGCCAAACGAGCCCCAGCATTTT.

This clone came up once. This chain connects TRBV21-1 to TRBJ2-5; the table's D call TRBD1 went unverified against the DNA. TRBV21-1 is annotated as a pseudogene. This CDR3 is built from 17 residues. CDR3 nucleotide sequence: TGTGCCAGCAGCAAAGTTTTTAAGAGGGGGCAAGGGGAGACCCAGTACTTC. Translating gives CASSKVFKRGQGETQYF.